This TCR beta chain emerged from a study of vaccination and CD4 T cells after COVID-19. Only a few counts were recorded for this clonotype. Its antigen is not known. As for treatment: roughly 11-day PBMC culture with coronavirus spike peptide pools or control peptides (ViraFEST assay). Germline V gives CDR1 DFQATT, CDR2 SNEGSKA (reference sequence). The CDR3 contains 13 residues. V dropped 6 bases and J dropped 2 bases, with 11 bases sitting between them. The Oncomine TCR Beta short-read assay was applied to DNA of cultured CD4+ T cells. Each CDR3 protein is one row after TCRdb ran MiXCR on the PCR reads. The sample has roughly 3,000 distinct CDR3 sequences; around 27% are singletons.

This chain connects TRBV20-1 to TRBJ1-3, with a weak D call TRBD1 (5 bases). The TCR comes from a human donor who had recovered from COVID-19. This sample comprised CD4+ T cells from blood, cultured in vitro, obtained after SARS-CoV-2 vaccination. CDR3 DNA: TGCAGTGCCCCGGGGGGAGCTGGAAACACCATATATTTT. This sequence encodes CSAPGGAGNTIYF.